This is a list of T cell receptor beta chains from one sample in a study of T cells in Graves' hyperthyroidism and ophthalmopathy. TCRdb re-analysed the multiplex PCR reads in MiXCR, keeping a single row per CDR3 protein. This table holds around 520,000 distinct CDR3 sequences, around 14% found once. The sample was blood. The receptors derive from a woman in her late teens or twenties with Graves' hyperthyroidism. Both conserved end residues are part of each CDR3. A D gene is named only where the DNA matches it firmly. Clone size is given for some rows only: seen once, a few or many times, or a class if the clone is expanded.

clone_size j_call v_call d_call cdr3_aa cdr3_nt
many TRBJ2-5 TRBV11-2 NA CASSTSDGQETQYF TGTGCCAGCAGCACCTCGGACGGCCAAGAGACCCAGTACTTC
many TRBJ1-2 TRBV4-1 TRBD1 CASSQGSTGIGYTF TGCGCCAGCAGCCAAGGGTCGACAGGGATCGGCTACACCTTC
few TRBJ2-7 TRBV13 TRBD2 CASSLEAGGRSSYEQYF TGTGCCAGCAGCTTAGAAGCGGGAGGACGCAGCTCCTACGAGCAGTACTTC
many TRBJ2-3 TRBV20-1 NA CSARLVDTQYF TGCAGTGCTAGACTAGTAGATACGCAGTATTTT
NA TRBJ2-6 TRBV20-1 NA CSARVPWAGANVLTF TGCAGTGCTAGAGTTCCATGGGCTGGGGCCAACGTCCTGACTTTC
many TRBJ1-3 TRBV5-4 NA CASSWGLSSGNTIYF TGTGCCAGCAGCTGGGGACTTTCCTCTGGAAACACCATATATTTT
many TRBJ2-7 TRBV7-9 NA CASSLASPEQYF TGTGCCAGCAGCTTAGCGTCTCCCGAGCAGTACTTC
NA TRBJ1-1 TRBV12-3/TRBV12-4 TRBD1 CASSFGTGGPGAEAFF TGTGCCAGCAGTTTCGGGACAGGGGGTCCAGGGGCTGAAGCTTTCTTT
NA TRBJ2-3 TRBV5-1 TRBD2 CASSQDQAGGPLDTQYF TGCGCCAGCAGCCAAGATCAAGCGGGAGGGCCGTTAGATACGCAGTATTTT
many TRBJ1-1 TRBV20-1 NA CSVTQGSMNTEAFF TGCAGTGTCACCCAGGGTTCCATGAACACTGAAGCTTTCTTT
NA TRBJ1-2 TRBV5-6 TRBD1 CASSLGGLGQVYGYTF TGTGCCAGCAGCTTGGGGGGCCTAGGACAGGTCTATGGCTACACCTTC
many TRBJ2-7 TRBV12-3/TRBV12-4 NA CASSRALGSYEQYF TGTGCCAGCAGCCGGGCCCTTGGCTCCTACGAGCAGTACTTC
NA TRBJ1-1 TRBV11-2 NA CASSFDYMDTEAFF TGTGCCAGCAGCTTTGACTATATGGACACTGAAGCTTTCTTT
many TRBJ2-1 TRBV10-1 TRBD1 CASSPVRGQGYNEQFF TGCGCCAGCAGTCCGGTCAGGGGACAGGGGTACAATGAGCAGTTCTTC
once TRBJ2-1 TRBV7-3 NA CASSLSGPQEQFF TGTGCCAGCAGCTTAAGCGGGCCCCAGGAGCAGTTCTTC
many TRBJ2-5 TRBV30 NA CAWGTRYQETQYF TGTGCCTGGGGGACAAGGTACCAAGAGACCCAGTACTTC
many TRBJ2-3 TRBV7-2 TRBD2 CASSYGLALDTQYF TGTGCCAGCAGCTACGGACTAGCCCTAGATACGCAGTATTTT
many TRBJ2-3 TRBV12-3/TRBV12-4 TRBD2 CASSRLARTDTQYF TGTGCCAGCAGTCGACTAGCGCGCACAGATACGCAGTATTTT
few TRBJ1-2 TRBV29-1 TRBD1 CSVAPSTGYGYTF TGCAGCGTTGCCCCCTCGACAGGGTATGGCTACACCTTC
NA TRBJ1-2 TRBV19 TRBD1 CASSPGGLKSEGYTF TGTGCCAGTAGCCCAGGGGGCCTAAAGTCGGAGGGCTACACCTTC
many TRBJ2-3 TRBV6-2/TRBV6-3 TRBD2 CASGREARQYF TGTGCCAGCGGACGGGAGGCACGGCAGTATTTT
NA TRBJ2-1 TRBV6-2/TRBV6-3 NA CASSYHSSYEQFF TGTGCCAGCAGTTATCACAGCTCCTACGAGCAGTTCTTC
NA TRBJ1-1 TRBV6-1 NA CASSEAGAGGGGEAFF TGTGCCAGCAGTGAAGCCGGGGCGGGTGGAGGAGGAGAAGCTTTCTTT
NA TRBJ2-5 TRBV12-3/TRBV12-4 NA CASRNRGGGETQYF TGTGCCAGCAGGAACAGGGGAGGAGGGGAGACCCAGTACTTC
NA TRBJ2-7 TRBV11-2 NA CASSPGQYSYEQYF TGTGCCAGCAGCCCCGGACAGTACTCCTACGAGCAGTACTTC
NA TRBJ1-1 TRBV10-1 NA CARGRRNWWWNAEAFF TGCGCCAGGGGACGGCGGAATTGGTGGTGGAACGCTGAAGCTTTCTTT